This T cell receptor (beta chain) came from a study of cytomegalovirus exposure and HLA in healthy donors. The germline V gene has CDR1 MNHEY and CDR2 SMNVEV (reference sequence). The ends were cut back, 5 bases at V and 3 bases at J, with 10 bases in the middle. CDR3 length: 14 amino acids. TCRdb's copy holds only in-frame clones and misses some; the assay was immunoSEQ multiplex PCR. The repertoire holds some 70,000 clones, with about 96% as singletons. The rearrangement links TRBV27 to TRBJ2-2; D is perhaps TRBD1 (6 bases). Sequences were obtained from PBMCs. This receptor was identified in a young man in good health and CMV-seronegative. The CDR3 DNA sequence: TGTGCCAGCAGTATCCGACAGGACACCGGGGAGCTGTTTTTT. Translating it yields CASSIRQDTGELFF.